This entry lists 20 T cell receptor beta chains sequenced from one sample in a study of response to subunit inactivated influenza vaccine. MiXCR, applied by TCRdb to the RT-PCR reads, yields one record per CDR3 protein. The profile shows under 950,000 distinct CDR3 sequences, around 20% of them singletons. The sample here was PBMCs from blood, taken about 5 days after vaccination. Receptor source: a man in his fifties or sixties who received an inactivated influenza vaccine.

The rearrangement uses TRBV20-1 and TRBJ1-5; the D gene is possibly TRBD1 (5 bases). The V gene's germline CDR1 is DFQATT and CDR2 SNEGSKA (reference sequence). The CDR3 contains 15 residues. Trimming shortened V by 3 bases and J by 2 bases, and 14 bases separated the two germline ends. The CDR3 DNA sequence: TGCAGTGCTAGGATCGGGGGAGAGGGCAATCAGCCCCAGCATTTT. This codes for CSARIGGEGNQPQHF.

This chain links TRBV7-2 with TRBJ2-1; 10 positions match TRBD2. V lost 1 base and J lost 8; bases outside the gene matches: 8. The CDR3 sequence is 16 residues long. Germline values: CDR1 SGHTA, CDR2 FQGNSA. The CDR3 nucleotides are TGTGCCAGCAGCTTAGATAGCGGGGGGTTACGGGATGAGCAGTTCTTC. Its translation is CASSLDSGGLRDEQFF.

This clonotype was seen only a few times. Compared with germline, one end of the junction differs, possibly owing to a read error. The V call is TRBV4-2, the J call TRBJ2-1; TRBD2 agrees at 11 bases. The germline V gene encodes CDR1 LGHNA and CDR2 YNFKEQ. The length of the CDR3 is 15 residues. CDR3 nucleotide sequence: TGTGCCAGTGGGGGACTAGCGGAGACCTACAGTGAGCAGTTCTTC. It yields the protein CASGGLAETYSEQFF.

This clonotype has ten or more counts. The chain recombines TRBV10-3 with TRBJ1-1, with D unclear. Trimming shortened V by 7 bases and J by 10 bases, and 13 bases separated the two germline ends. The CDR3 runs 11 residues. Looked up from germline, CDR1 is ENHRY and CDR2 is SYGVKD. Here the CDR3 reads CAIKAAGLAFF. CDR3 bases: TGTGCCATCAAGGCGGCCGGGTTAGCTTTCTTT.

This clonotype was seen more than once but under ten times. The CDR3 spells CASSIGDRPGETQYF. Written as DNA, the CDR3 is TGTGCCAGCAGCATAGGGGACAGGCCGGGGGAGACCCAGTACTTC. The chain carries TRBV7-9 and TRBJ2-5, with 8 bases aligning to TRBD1. J lost 5 bases, V lost 5 bases, and 10 bases had no gene match. Germline V lookup: CDR1 SEHNR, CDR2 FQNEAQ (reference sequence). The CDR3 sequence is 15 residues long. The full variable domain, in which reference TRBV7-9 and TRBJ2-5 provide the parts outside the CDR3, is DTGVSQNPRHKITKRGQNVTFRCDPISEHNRLYWYRQTLGQGPEFLTYFQNEAQLEKSRLLSDRFSAERPKGSFSTLEIQRTEQGDSAMYLCASSIGDRPGETQYFGPGTRLLVL.

The V gene is TRBV29-1, the J gene TRBJ2-3; no firm D call. Per germline, CDR1 SQVTM and CDR2 ANQGSEA. There are 14 residues in the CDR3. V was cut by 4 bases and J by 0 bases, with 11 bases left in between. CDR3 loop: CSVVSGGSTDTQYF. In DNA form, the CDR3 reads TGCAGCGTTGTGTCAGGTGGGAGCACAGATACGCAGTATTTT.

The V call is TRBV25-1, the J call TRBJ2-5; TRBD1 might be the D (5 bases). V gave up 2 bases and J gave up 5 bases, with 15 bases separating them. CDR3 length: 15 residues. Germline loops: CDR1 MGHDK, CDR2 SYGVNS. CDR3 nucleotides: TGTGCCAGCAGTGAAAGGGGCGGTCCAGGGGAGACCCAGTACTTC. Its protein is CASSERGGPGETQYF.

This clonotype was seen many times. The CDR3 loop is CASSLWENTEAFF. The DNA for the CDR3 is TGTGCCAGCAGCTTGTGGGAAAACACTGAAGCTTTCTTT. V usage is TRBV12-3 or TRBV12-4 and J usage is TRBJ1-1, with unresolved D. Trimming left V 6 bases short and J 2 bases short, with 10 bases between. CDR3 length: 13 residues.

This clonotype has more than one count but fewer than ten. The chain is built from TRBV5-1 and TRBJ2-1; 11 positions match TRBD2. CDR3 length equals 16 residues. Germline lookup yields CDR1 SGHRS and CDR2 YFSETQ. V lost 4 bases and J lost 5; bases outside the gene matches: 8. This chain's CDR3 is CASSPLTSGANNEQFF. The CDR3 DNA reads TGCGCCAGCAGCCCCCTGACTAGCGGGGCTAACAATGAGCAGTTCTTC.

The chain recombines TRBV5-6 with TRBJ2-5, with D perhaps given as TRBD1 or TRBD2 (6 bases each). V lost 4 bases, J lost 2 bases, and 12 bases lay in between. Germline V CDR1 and CDR2: SGHDT, YYEEEE. The CDR3 is 14 residues long. CDR3 protein: CASSRGTSQETQYF. The DNA for the CDR3 is TGTGCCAGCAGCCGCGGGACATCACAAGAGACCCAGTACTTC. Filled out from reference TRBV5-6 and TRBJ2-5, the complete variable domain reads DAGVTQSPTHLIKTRGQQVTLRCSPKSGHDTVSWYQQALGQGPQFIFQYYEEEERQRGNFPDRFSGHQFPNYSSELNVNALLLGDSALYLCASSRGTSQETQYFGPGTRLLVL.

The table lists this clonotype with a few counts. The chain employs TRBV18 and TRBJ2-1; 10 nucleotides agree with TRBD1. The CDR3 length is 15 residues. Germline V gene sequence: CDR1 KGHSH, CDR2 LQKENI. The trim removed 8 bases at V and 3 bases at J, leaving 7 bases unmatched. For the CDR3, the DNA is TGTGCCAGCCACCAAGACAGGGGGCTCTACAATGAGCAGTTCTTC. It translates to CASHQDRGLYNEQFF.

As for this clonotype: One junction end disagrees with the germline gene, perhaps due to a read error. The chain recombines TRBV20-1 with TRBJ2-7; TRBD2 matches at 9 bases. From germline, CDR1 is DFQATT and CDR2 SNEGSKA (reference sequence). This CDR3 has 15 residues. The CDR3 DNA reads as TGCAGTGCTAGAGATCCAGCGGGAGGCTCCTACGAGCAGTCCTTC. It translates to CSARDPAGGSYEQSF.

This clonotype was seen more than once but under ten times. The J gene is TRBJ2-1, the V gene TRBV28, with 8 nucleotides matching TRBD2. The CDR3 contains 16 residues. The J segment lost 4 bases and the V segment lost 7 bases, leaving 12 bases of the junction unmatched. From germline, CDR1 is MDHEN and CDR2 SYDVKM. As DNA, the CDR3 is TGTGCCAGCACATCCCCCACCGGGAGGGAATACAATGAGCAGTTCTTC. It yields the protein CASTSPTGREYNEQFF.

This clonotype was detected a few times. The chain recombines TRBV27 with TRBJ1-5, with 8 bases lining up with TRBD1. Per the germline V gene, CDR1 is MNHEY and CDR2 is SMNVEV (reference sequence). The trim removed 5 bases at V and 4 bases at J, leaving 13 bases unmatched. The CDR3 runs to 17 residues. The CDR3 here is CASSPSVRTGWNQPQHF. DNA of the CDR3: TGTGCCAGCAGTCCCTCCGTCCGGACAGGGTGGAATCAGCCCCAGCATTTT.

This clonotype was counted a single time. The gene calls are TRBV11-1 and TRBJ1-1; D not certain. CDR3 size: 13 residues. Germline loops: CDR1 SGHAT, CDR2 FQDESV (reference sequence). The V gene lost 3 bases and the J gene lost 5 bases, with 10 bases spanning the gap. The CDR3 nucleotides are TGTGCCAGCAGCTTTTCCAGGAGGACTGAAGCTTTCTTT. This codes for CASSFSRRTEAFF.

This clonotype was seen many times. The chain employs TRBV12-3 or TRBV12-4 and TRBJ2-3; D unclear. Trimming removed 5 bases at V and 6 bases at J, with 9 bases between. The CDR3 consists of 12 residues. CDR3 DNA sequence: TGTGCCAGCAGTCTGGACCCGGATACGCAGTATTTT. Protein product: CASSLDPDTQYF.

V gene TRBV14 combines with J gene TRBJ2-5; D not certain. CDR3 length: 12 amino acids. V lost 0 bases to trimming and J lost 7 bases, with 6 bases between them. Germline V gene data show CDR1 as SGHDN and CDR2 as FVKESK. The CDR3 region is CASSQDRVTQYF. The CDR3 nucleotides read TGTGCCAGCAGCCAAGATCGGGTGACCCAGTACTTC.

This clonotype came up a few times. J is TRBJ2-3 and V is TRBV20-1; no clear D gene. V lost 3 bases, J lost 0 bases, and 13 bases lay in between. Germline loops: CDR1 DFQATT, CDR2 SNEGSKA (reference sequence). The CDR3 loop spans 15 amino acids. For the CDR3, the DNA is TGCAGTGCTAGTCGCTCGCAAACTAGCACAGATACGCAGTATTTT. Encoded protein: CSASRSQTSTDTQYF.

The chain carries TRBV28 and TRBJ2-2; 14 positions agree with TRBD2. The V gene end was trimmed by 2 bases and the J gene end by 6 bases; junction bases not matched to a gene: 2. Germline-derived CDR1 and CDR2 are MDHEN and SYDVKM. This CDR3 has 16 amino acids. CDR3 DNA: TGTGCCAGCAGTTTAGTGGGACTAGCGGGGGCCGGGGAGCTGTTTTTT. Its protein is CASSLVGLAGAGELFF.

This clonotype has just a few counts. This chain's CDR3 is CAISERGNTIYF. CDR3 nucleotide sequence: TGTGCCATCAGTGAGCGGGGGAACACCATATATTTT. This chain links TRBV10-3 with TRBJ1-3, with TRBD1 as a possible D gene (5 bases). The ends were cut back, 2 bases at V and 7 bases at J, with 6 bases in the middle. Germline V gives CDR1 ENHRY, CDR2 SYGVKD. The CDR3 contains 12 residues.